Listed here are 21 T cell receptor beta chains from one sample, sequenced in a study of blood T cell repertoires in COVID-19. Repertoires were generated with immunoSEQ multiplex PCR, while TCRdb's copy carries only in-frame clones and drops some. The repertoire has 84,000 or so clones, approximately 86% of them found once; the top ten carry 15% to 20%. The sample consisted of peripheral blood. These receptor sequences come from an older man with active or convalescent COVID-19.

The genes are TRBV7-2 and TRBJ2-2, with 7 bases that match TRBD2. CDR1 and CDR2 from the germline V gene are SGHTA and FQGNSA. V was pared by 3 bases and J by 1 base, with 5 bases of the junction left unmatched. The CDR3 consists of 16 residues. CDR3 sequence: CASSFRGGGNTGELFF. The DNA for the CDR3 is TGTGCCAGCAGCTTCCGGGGCGGGGGGAACACCGGGGAGCTGTTTTTT.

The chain employs TRBV6-1 and TRBJ2-2, with TRBD1 identical over 7 bases. CDR1 is MNHNS, CDR2 SASEGT, per germline. The CDR3 spans 15 residues. V was pared by 3 bases and J by 3 bases, with 4 bases of the junction left unmatched. DNA of the CDR3: TGTGCCAGCAGTGAGTGGGACAGCTACACCGGGGAGCTGTTTTTT. Its protein is CASSEWDSYTGELFF.

This chain uses TRBV19 with TRBJ2-1, with a possible D match to TRBD2 (6 bases). V lost 10 bases and J 6 bases, leaving 19 bases between the germline ends. The CDR3 loop spans 14 amino acids. Germline V gene sequence: CDR1 LNHDA, CDR2 SQIVND (reference sequence). As DNA, the CDR3 is TGTGCCACCCGGGACTCCCCAGGACCCAATGAGCAGTTCTTC. Protein sequence: CATRDSPGPNEQFF. The whole variable domain, remainder taken from reference TRBV19 and TRBJ2-1, is DGGITQSPKYLFRKEGQNVTLSCEQNLNHDAMYWYRQDPGQGLRLIYYSQIVNDFQKGDIAEGYSVSREKKESFPLTVTSAQKNPTAFYLCATRDSPGPNEQFFGPGTRLTVL.

The chain joins TRBV2 to TRBJ1-2; TRBD1 matches at 7 bases. The CDR3 is 12 residues long. CDR1 is SNHLY and CDR2 is FYNNEI in the germline V gene. J was trimmed by 8 bases and V by 7 bases; bases with no gene match: 7. The CDR3 coding sequence is TGTGCCAGCAAGACGACAGGGAACGGCTACACCTTC. It encodes CASKTTGNGYTF.

The rearrangement joins TRBV2 to TRBJ2-7; D is unclear. This CDR3 is built from 12 residues. The germline CDR1 and CDR2 sequences are SNHLY and FYNNEI. The ends were cut back, 5 bases at V and 6 bases at J, with 11 bases in the middle. This chain's CDR3 is CASSTASFEQYV. CDR3 bases: TGTGCCAGCAGTACAGCCAGCTTCGAGCAGTACGTC.

The rearrangement uses TRBV28 and TRBJ2-2, with 10 bases aligning to TRBD1. Per the germline V gene, CDR1 is MDHEN and CDR2 is SYDVKM. The CDR3 spans 17 residues. Trimming cost V 1 base and J 5 bases; bases outside gene matches: 7. CDR3 region: CASSLFGQGGGTGELFF. The DNA for the CDR3 is TGTGCCAGCAGTTTATTTGGACAGGGGGGAGGAACCGGGGAGCTGTTTTTT.

The chain uses TRBV2 and TRBJ2-5; weak D call: TRBD2 (6 bases). Trimming pared 5 bases from V and 5 bases from J, leaving 15 bases between. The germline V gene encodes CDR1 SNHLY and CDR2 FYNNEI. The CDR3 is made up of 14 amino acids. The CDR3 DNA is TGTGCCAGCAGTCAACAGGCGAGCGGGGAGACCCAGTACTTC. Protein sequence: CASSQQASGETQYF.

This chain uses TRBV29-1 with TRBJ2-1; no reliable D call. Germline values: CDR1 SQVTM, CDR2 ANQGSEA. Trimming left V 7 bases short and J 8 bases short, with 12 bases between. The CDR3 sequence is 11 residues long. The CDR3 DNA sequence: TGCAGCGGGGCTTTGGTCCATGAGCAGTTCTTC. Protein product: CSGALVHEQFF.

The rearrangement joins TRBV5-4 to TRBJ2-5; D is perhaps TRBD1 (5 bases). This CDR3 contains 13 residues. Trimming pared 0 bases from V and 6 bases from J, leaving 9 bases between. Germline V lookup: CDR1 SGHNT, CDR2 YYREEE (reference sequence). Here the CDR3 DNA reads TGTGCCAGCAGCTTGGAGCAGGGAAAGACCCAGTACTTC. Translation: CASSLEQGKTQYF.

The chain uses TRBV18 and TRBJ1-1; 7 positions match TRBD1. CDR1 KGHSH and CDR2 LQKENI come from the germline V gene. The CDR3 loop spans 14 amino acids. V gave up 2 bases and J gave up 0 bases; unmatched junction bases: 0. The CDR3 here is CASSPGQVNTEAFF. The CDR3 DNA follows: TGTGCCAGCTCACCAGGACAGGTGAACACTGAAGCTTTCTTT.

CDR3 residues: CASSQQTGLAGGLDTDTQYF. CDR3 DNA sequence: TGCGCCAGCAGCCAACAAACGGGACTAGCGGGAGGGCTCGACACAGATACGCAGTATTTT. The chain couples TRBV4-1 to TRBJ2-3, with 16 bases identical to TRBD2. The CDR3 sequence is 20 residues long. Germline V gives CDR1 MGHRA, CDR2 YSYEKL. The V segment lost 2 bases and the J segment 2 bases; nucleotides outside the gene matches: 10.

The J gene is TRBJ1-2, the V gene TRBV5-1; 7 nucleotides line up with TRBD1. The CDR3 runs 13 residues. With 4 bases clipped from V and 7 bases from J, the junction kept 7 bases outside the gene matches. Per the germline V gene, CDR1 is SGHRS and CDR2 is YFSETQ. The DNA for the CDR3 is TGCGCCAGCAGCGAAGGGGGCGCAGGTGGCTACACCTTC. It encodes CASSEGGAGGYTF.

The chain recombines TRBV3-1 (or the pseudogene TRBV3-2) with TRBJ1-1, with 7 bases identical to TRBD1. This CDR3 is built from 13 residues. With V trimmed by 2 bases and J by 8 bases, 5 bases remained unmatched. Per germline, CDR1 LGHDT and CDR2 YNNKEL (reference sequence). CDR3 protein: CASSQRGQGEAFF. In DNA, the CDR3 is TGTGCCAGCAGCCAAAGGGGGCAGGGGGAAGCTTTCTTT.

CDR3 nucleotide sequence: TGTGCCAGTAGTTTCGGGGTCTCGGAGACCCAGTACTTC. Translation: CASSFGVSETQYF. The chain recombines TRBV19 with TRBJ2-5; the D gene is possibly TRBD2 (5 bases). Trimming pared 5 bases from V and 5 bases from J, leaving 12 bases between. Germline V gene sequence: CDR1 LNHDA, CDR2 SQIVND (reference sequence). This CDR3 contains 13 residues.

In its sample, this clone was seen a few times. The chain couples TRBV5-8 to TRBJ2-7; weak D call: TRBD1 (6 bases). Looked up from germline, CDR1 is SGHTS and CDR2 is YDEGEE. Trimming removed 1 base at V and 0 bases at J, with 11 bases between. This CDR3 region has 15 residues. CDR3 amino acids: CASSLPGASSYEQYV. The CDR3 region has the DNA TGTGCCAGCAGCTTGCCAGGGGCCAGCTCCTACGAGCAGTACGTC.

The chain joins TRBV5-6 to TRBJ2-4; 7 nucleotides agree with TRBD2. Germline CDR1 reads SGHDT; CDR2 reads YYEEEE. CDR3 length: 13 amino acids. V dropped 0 bases and J dropped 8; count of bases not matched to a gene: 2. The CDR3 region is CASSLARGDIQYF. As DNA, the CDR3 is TGTGCCAGCAGCTTGGCCCGGGGGGACATTCAGTACTTC.

A word on this clone: This same CDR3 is encoded by further DNA sequences in the sample. The chain joins TRBV5-6 to TRBJ1-1; weak D call: TRBD1 (5 bases). From germline, CDR1 is SGHDT and CDR2 YYEEEE. Trimming removed 5 bases from V and 0 bases from J, with 8 bases in between. The CDR3 totals 13 residues. The CDR3 region has the DNA TGTGCCAGCAGGTCGACAGTGAACACTGAAGCTTTCTTT. Translated: CASRSTVNTEAFF.

This chain links TRBV7-2 with TRBJ2-2, with 8 bases that match TRBD2. The CDR3 loop spans 16 amino acids. V was pared by 5 bases and J by 0 bases, with 5 bases of the junction left unmatched. Germline-derived CDR1 and CDR2 are SGHTA and FQGNSA. The CDR3, as DNA: TGTGCCAGCAGCCGCGCGGGGGGCGCGAACACCGGGGAGCTGTTTTTT. Amino acid sequence: CASSRAGGANTGELFF.

This chain joins TRBV12-3 or TRBV12-4 and TRBJ2-1; perhaps TRBD1 as D (5 bases). The CDR3 is 12 residues long. V gave up 3 bases and J gave up 15 bases, with 15 bases separating them. For the CDR3, the DNA is TGTGCCAGCAGTTTCCGGCTTATGGGGCGGTTCTTC. Translation: CASSFRLMGRFF.

The V gene is TRBV6-6, the J gene TRBJ2-3; the D gene is possibly TRBD1 (6 bases). The CDR3 loop spans 17 amino acids. Germline V gives CDR1 MNHNY, CDR2 SVGAGI (reference sequence). Trimming stripped 5 bases from V and 2 bases from J, with 20 bases between. The CDR3 DNA sequence: TGTGCCAGCAGTCCTCGACGGACAGTTCTAACCACAGATACGCAGTATTTT. This translates into CASSPRRTVLTTDTQYF.

V usage is TRBV6-1 and J usage is TRBJ1-3; 8 bases map to TRBD1. V shed 1 base and J 0 bases; nucleotides not matched to a gene: 5. The CDR3 runs 17 residues. The germline gives CDR1 MNHNS, CDR2 SASEGT. The CDR3 sequence: CASSEETGGSSGNTIYF. In DNA, the CDR3 is TGTGCCAGCAGTGAAGAAACAGGGGGGTCCTCTGGAAACACCATATATTTT.